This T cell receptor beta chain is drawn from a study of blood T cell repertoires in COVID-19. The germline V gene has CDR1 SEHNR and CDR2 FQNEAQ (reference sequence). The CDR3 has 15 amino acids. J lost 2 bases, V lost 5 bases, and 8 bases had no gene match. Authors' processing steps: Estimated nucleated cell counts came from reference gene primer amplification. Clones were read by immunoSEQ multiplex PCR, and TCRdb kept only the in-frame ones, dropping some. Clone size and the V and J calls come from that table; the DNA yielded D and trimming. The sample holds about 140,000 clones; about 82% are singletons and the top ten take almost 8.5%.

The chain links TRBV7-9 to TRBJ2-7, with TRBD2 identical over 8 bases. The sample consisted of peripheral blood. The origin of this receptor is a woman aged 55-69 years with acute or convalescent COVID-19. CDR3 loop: CASSSIAGPAYEQYF. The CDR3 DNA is TGTGCCAGCAGCAGTATAGCGGGGCCCGCCTACGAGCAGTACTTC.